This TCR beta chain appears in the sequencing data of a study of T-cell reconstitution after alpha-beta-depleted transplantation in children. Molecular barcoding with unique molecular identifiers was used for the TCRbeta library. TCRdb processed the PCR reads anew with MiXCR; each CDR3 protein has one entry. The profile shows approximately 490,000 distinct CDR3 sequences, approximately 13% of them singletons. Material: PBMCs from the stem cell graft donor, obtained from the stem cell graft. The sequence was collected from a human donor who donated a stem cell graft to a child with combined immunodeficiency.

CDR3 bases: TGTGCCAGCAGTTTGCTGACTGATTCCTACAATGAGCAGTTCTTC. Its protein product is CASSLLTDSYNEQFF. The chain has TRBV12-3 or TRBV12-4 and TRBJ2-1; no clear D gene. Trimming shortened V by 3 bases and J by 1 base, and 10 bases separated the two germline ends. The CDR3 runs to 15 residues.